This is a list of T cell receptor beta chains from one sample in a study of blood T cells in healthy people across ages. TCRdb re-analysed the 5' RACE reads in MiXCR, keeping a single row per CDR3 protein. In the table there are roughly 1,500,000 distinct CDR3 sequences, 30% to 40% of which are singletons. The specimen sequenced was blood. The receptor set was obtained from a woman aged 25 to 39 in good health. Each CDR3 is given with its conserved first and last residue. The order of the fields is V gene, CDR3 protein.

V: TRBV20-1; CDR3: CSARGSTSGRTDTQYF
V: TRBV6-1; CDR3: CASSELSVRFSSYNEQFF
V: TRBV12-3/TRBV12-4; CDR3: CASSLLAGGQNEQFF
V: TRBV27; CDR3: CASSFAGGLLNEQFF
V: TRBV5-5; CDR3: CASSSVQTGTEAFF
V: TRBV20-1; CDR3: CSAERTGLPTYEQYF
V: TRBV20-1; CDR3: CSARPGLAGVYEQYF
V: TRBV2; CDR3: CAASFPGTEYQETQYF
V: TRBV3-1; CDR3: CASSQLAGAPYEQYF
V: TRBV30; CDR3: CAWRQSSYEQYF
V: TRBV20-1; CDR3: CSASRHQETQYF
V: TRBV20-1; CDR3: CSASWRGRGADTQYF
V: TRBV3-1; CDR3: CASGQGAPYEQYF
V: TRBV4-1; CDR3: CASSQFRGPTETQYF
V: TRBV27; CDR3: CASSFGTGSNRQFF
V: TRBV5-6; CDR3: CASSSIKRHNRGEQYF
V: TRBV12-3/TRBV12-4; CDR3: CASSLGVSNYGYTF
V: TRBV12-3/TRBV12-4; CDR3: CASSPGTVPYEQYF
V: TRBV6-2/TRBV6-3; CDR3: CASRQGQTMNTEAFF
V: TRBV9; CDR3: CASSGKGNTEAFF
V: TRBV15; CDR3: CATSRDPLGQRVSYEQYF
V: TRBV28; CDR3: CASRQDKKETQYF
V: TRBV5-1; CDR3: CASTTGTASSLEKLFF
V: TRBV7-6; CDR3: CASSLFTGLEETQYF
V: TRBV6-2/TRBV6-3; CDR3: CASSRNNEQYF
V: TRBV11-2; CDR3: CASSLARGRDTEAFF
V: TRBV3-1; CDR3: CASSPSRDSGSYEQYF
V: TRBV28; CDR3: CASSLYGGTQYF
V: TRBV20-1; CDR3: CSARSVPEQYF
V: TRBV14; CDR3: CASSQKALGGRNEQFF
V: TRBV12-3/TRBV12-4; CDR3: CASSLSGGIESPLHF
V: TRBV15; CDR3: CATSRAKSGTGSGNTIYF
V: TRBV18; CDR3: CASSPPEREQFF
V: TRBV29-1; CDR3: CSVLAGVYEQYF
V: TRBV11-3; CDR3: CASSLLYRVVETQYF
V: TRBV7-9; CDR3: CASSLIVDTEAFF
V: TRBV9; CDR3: CASSVAGTGHRSNKQFF
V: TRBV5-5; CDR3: CASSLATGPTYEQYF
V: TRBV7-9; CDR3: CASSLEGGGEYF
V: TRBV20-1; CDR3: CSARVTSGVNEQFF
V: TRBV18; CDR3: CASSPLESYEQYF
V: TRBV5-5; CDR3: CASSREPNPLYEQYF
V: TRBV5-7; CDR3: CASSLIQGHTGELFF
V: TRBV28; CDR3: CASSLAGESNNEQFF
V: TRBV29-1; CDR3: CSATVNTEAFF